The source of this TCR beta chain is a study of monozygotic twins with inflammatory bowel disease (dated by TCRdb to between 2018 and 2021). Looking at the study overall: In total, approximately 28 monozygotic twin pairs made up the full study: 19 Danish pairs, all IBD-discordant, plus nine German pairs, of which four were IBD-concordant and five were IBD-discordant. Within discordant pairs, disease-associated traits were sought mainly by comparing IBD patients with their genetically identical healthy co-twins. Each individual had, on average, about 151 000 unique TCRalpha sequences and 181 000 unique TCRbeta sequences available for analysis. The paper's findings and limits, for the study overall: No single strong signal or clonotype linked to IBD turned up in the results, so the idea that one exists was not supported. Compared with healthy twins, IBD patients had fewer clonotypes in common with other individuals, a difference most pronounced in patients showing signs of disease activity. No difference in repertoire similarity was observed between concordant and discordant twins, possibly owing to limited statistical power. Distinction between different T cell subtypes could not be achieved in the analysis. TCRbeta repertoire diversity, by inverse Simpson index, was decreased in IBD patients compared with their healthy co-twins. Background noise and inter-individual variability may have been introduced into the repertoires by the differing immunosuppressive treatments among patients.

The library was prepared using 5' RACE. Preparation of each TCR library used around 3,500 ng of total RNA. For each sample, cDNA was synthesized in eight separate reactions using SMARTScribe reverse transcriptase. Unique molecular identifiers containing a 6-nucleotide sample barcode were introduced through template switching during cDNA synthesis. TCRalpha and TCRbeta cDNA was amplified in two nested PCRs of about 17 and 10 cycles, and bead purification was carried out after each PCR. Before amplification, cDNA was treated with uracil DNA-glycosylase and purified using the QIAquick PCR purification kit. The second PCR added Illumina TruSeq-compatible adapters along with sample-specific barcodes. TapeStation and Qubit were used to check library quality and concentration, and 5 to 6.5 ng of each library went into the pool. Pooled libraries were sequenced on an Illumina HiSeq2500 single-index Rapid Run with 2 x 100 bp reads and custom sequencing primers. In the paper's pipeline: UMI-based consensus assembly with MiGEC version 1.2.6 was used to correct PCR and sequencing errors. V(D)J alignment, clonotype assembly and CDR3 extraction were performed with MiXCR version 2.1.1. Normalisation of gene usage, clonotype sharing and MAIT/NKT TCR abundance was achieved by analysing the top 1000, 10 000 and 20 000 clonotypes per sample. After downsampling to 27 000 UMIs, diversity was calculated as the inverse Simpson index using the vegan R package. Paired Mann-Whitney U tests were applied to discordant twin pairs, and Benjamini-Hochberg correction was used for multiple testing. Following reprocessing of the reads by TCRdb, the data hold one row per CDR3 protein sequence and no DNA is available. TCRdb's processing, not the authors' own work, is the source of the V and J calls. The sample's own table lists approximately 400,000 distinct CDR3 sequences. Of the sample, 2% to 2.5% is held by the ten largest clones.

A roughly 2.5 ml peripheral blood sample was drawn into PAXgene tubes per donor and stored at -80°C. Without any T cell sorting, total RNA was extracted from whole blood using the PAXgene blood miRNA kit on an automated QIAcube. Peripheral blood from monozygotic twin pairs, either concordant or discordant for inflammatory bowel disease, underwent deep TCRalpha and TCRbeta repertoire profiling that used unique molecular barcoding. Smoking habits were recorded for all twin pairs, with individuals classified as current, former or never smokers. The CDR3, cysteine through phenylalanine, is 15 amino acids long. The entry carries no DNA sequence. Looking up the germline V gene yields CDR1 SNHLY and CDR2 FYNNEI. As regards this clonotype: Its antigen target is currently unknown.

Here the chain combines TRBV2 and TRBJ2-6. This sequence originates from a human donor with ulcerative colitis or Crohn's disease, or a healthy co-twin of an affected twin (not recorded which). The sample was blood. The CDR3 region has the sequence CASSEIRSGANVLTF. The entire variable domain, with the stretches around the CDR3 drawn from the reference TRBV2 and TRBJ2-6 proteins, is EPEVTQTPSHQVTQMGQEVILRCVPISNHLYFYWYRQILGQKVEFLVSFYNNEISEKSEIFDDQFSVERPDGSNFTLKIRSTKLEDSAMYFCASSEIRSGANVLTFGAGSRLTVL.